This T cell receptor (beta chain) was documented in a study of PD-1 blockade in mismatch repair-deficient tumors. Concerning this clone itself: What it binds is unknown.

This table comes from immunoSEQ multiplex PCR, and its TCRdb copy is limited to in-frame clones, with some not included. The table includes around 33,000 clones, approximately 84% detected once. Study-wide findings and caveats: Rapid post-treatment expansion, then contraction, generally preceding radiologic response, marked tumor-resident clones.

The CDR3 consists of 14 residues. The germline V gene has CDR1 KGHSH and CDR2 LQKENI. V lost 8 bases and J 1 base, leaving 11 bases between the germline ends. Mismatch repair deficiency was confirmed in all patients, by PCR or immunohistochemistry. TCR sequencing covered a few patients who responded to pembrolizumab. Material: PBMCs, obtained 6 to 7 weeks after starting pembrolizumab. This receptor was identified in an adult with mismatch repair-deficient cancer. The chain combines TRBV18 with TRBJ2-2; D not resolved. CDR3 sequence: CASTRDKNTGELFF. The CDR3 DNA follows: TGTGCCAGCACCCGAGATAAGAACACCGGGGAGCTGTTTTTT.